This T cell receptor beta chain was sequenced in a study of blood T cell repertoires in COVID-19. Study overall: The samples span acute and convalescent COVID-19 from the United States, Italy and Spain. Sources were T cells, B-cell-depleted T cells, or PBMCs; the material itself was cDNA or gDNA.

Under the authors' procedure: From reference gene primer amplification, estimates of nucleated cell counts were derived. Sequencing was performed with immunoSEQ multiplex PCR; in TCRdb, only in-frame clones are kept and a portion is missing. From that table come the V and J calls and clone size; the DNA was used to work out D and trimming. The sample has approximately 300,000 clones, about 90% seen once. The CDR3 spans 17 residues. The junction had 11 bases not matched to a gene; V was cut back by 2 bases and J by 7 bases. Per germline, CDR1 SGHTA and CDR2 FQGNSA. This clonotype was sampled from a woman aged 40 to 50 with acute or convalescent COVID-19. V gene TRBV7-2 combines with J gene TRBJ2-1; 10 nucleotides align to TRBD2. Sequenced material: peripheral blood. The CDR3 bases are TGTGCCAGCAGCTTAATCGCGATCAGCGGGGGGGTGAATGAGCAGTTCTTC. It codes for CASSLIAISGGVNEQFF.